This TCR beta chain emerged from a study of T-cell memory formation after mild COVID-19. Study-level background: Largely donor-specific sequence clusters came from a couple of donors.

CDR1 and CDR2 from the germline V gene are KGHSH and LQKENI. The V end was cut by 0 bases, the J end by 6 bases, with 9 bases between. This CDR3 comprises 13 residues. TCRdb processed the 5' RACE reads anew with MiXCR; each CDR3 protein has one entry. The data hold 450,000 to 650,000 distinct CDR3 sequences, with about 20% observed a single time. Regarding this clonotype: What it binds is not known.

Findings of the study overall: CD4+ clones that contracted lay mainly in CM and EM; CD8+ ones lay in EMRA. Clones from the second wave (peaking day 37) had unconfirmed SARS-CoV-2 specificity. Prior to infection, memory already included some responding clones, suggesting cross-reactive memory joined.

Sequencing was carried out using PBMCs or a T cell subset sorted from them (not recorded which). The TCR comes from an adult woman who had mild COVID-19 (a few samples of this study predate the infection). Cell type and time point are not known. The V gene is TRBV18, the J gene TRBJ2-7, with D possibly being TRBD2 (6 bases). CDR3 in amino acids: CASSPPSGSEQYF. The CDR3 nucleotides read TGTGCCAGCTCACCACCTTCCGGGAGCGAGCAGTACTTC.